This T cell receptor beta chain was recorded in a study of cytomegalovirus exposure and HLA in healthy donors. Whole-study results and caveats: Follow-up analysis later connected one missense variant in DCLRE1C with trimming of TCR beta V- and J-genes. Associated with HLA alleles at 0.05 false discovery rate in a later analysis were fewer than 20,000 TCR beta sequences.

This CDR3 is 17 amino acids long. Germline loops: CDR1 ENHRY, CDR2 SYGVKD. V was pared by 0 bases and J by 1 base, with 6 bases of the junction left unmatched. In its sample, this clone was seen a few times. Its antigen is as yet unknown. The PCR contained 60 Vbeta and 13 Jbeta primers. Sequenced by immunoSEQ multiplex PCR; TCRdb stores in-frame clones only, minus some. Here the sample spans around 120,000 clones, around 83% being singletons. Sequencing was performed on PBMCs. The clonotype comes from a girl aged 2 to 9 in good health and CMV-seronegative. The genes are TRBV10-3 and TRBJ1-5; 7 positions agree with TRBD1. CDR3 loop: CAISESQGFVSNQPQHF. DNA for the CDR3: TGTGCCATCAGTGAGTCACAGGGGTTCGTGAGCAATCAGCCCCAGCATTTT.